This entry lists 17 T cell receptor beta chains sequenced from one sample in a study of blood T cell repertoires in COVID-19. Profiled with immunoSEQ multiplex PCR; TCRdb holds only in-frame clones, not every one. This table has around 180,000 clones, roughly nine tenths appearing once. Sequenced input: PBMCs or T cells enriched from blood (not recorded which). These receptor sequences come from a woman aged 40 to 55 with acute COVID-19.

The genes are TRBV2 and TRBJ1-6; TRBD1 aligns across 9 bases. The CDR3 covers 15 residues. The germline gives CDR1 SNHLY, CDR2 FYNNEI. The V gene end was trimmed by 6 bases and the J gene end by 5 bases; junction bases not matched to a gene: 5. The CDR3 region is CASSRTGANNSPLHF. DNA for the CDR3: TGTGCCAGCAGCCGGACAGGGGCTAATAATTCACCCCTCCACTTT.

This clone was counted once. The genes are TRBV7-2 and TRBJ1-2, with a tentative D call TRBD1 (6 bases). Per the germline V gene, CDR1 is SGHTA and CDR2 is FQGNSA. The V and J ends lost 3 bases and 8 bases respectively, with 13 bases between them. The CDR3 sequence is 13 residues long. The CDR3 sequence: CASSFGGLTGYTF. CDR3 DNA: TGTGCCAGCAGCTTCGGGGGGCTGACAGGCTACACCTTC.

V is TRBV5-6 and J is TRBJ2-2; 9 bases are a match to TRBD1. There are 15 residues in the CDR3. Germline-derived CDR1 and CDR2 are SGHDT and YYEEEE. The V segment lost 4 bases and the J segment 8 bases; nucleotides outside the gene matches: 9. Here the CDR3 DNA reads TGTGCCAGCAGCGTCGGTACAGGGGGCGGAGGGGAGCTGTTTTTT. Its translation is CASSVGTGGGGELFF. The variable domain in full, completed from reference TRBV5-6 and TRBJ2-2, reads DAGVTQSPTHLIKTRGQQVTLRCSPKSGHDTVSWYQQALGQGPQFIFQYYEEEERQRGNFPDRFSGHQFPNYSSELNVNALLLGDSALYLCASSVGTGGGGELFFGEGSRLTVL.

This clone was seen a single time. The chain recombines TRBV10-3 with TRBJ2-7; 8 nucleotides agree with TRBD2. Germline CDR1 ENHRY, CDR2 SYGVKD. V lost 4 bases to trimming and J lost 3 bases; unmatched junction nucleotides: 5. This CDR3 spans 14 amino acids. The CDR3 DNA reads TGTGCCATCAGTGCGAGCGGGAGCGACTACGAGCAGTACTTC. Residues: CAISASGSDYEQYF.

Only one count was recorded for this clone. The rearrangement links TRBV10-2 to TRBJ2-7; 10 bases are shared with TRBD2. The CDR3 loop spans 15 amino acids. V lost 3 bases, J lost 5 bases, and 7 bases stayed unmatched. Germline V gene sequence: CDR1 WSHSY, CDR2 SAAADI. The CDR3 nucleotides are TGCGCCAGCAGTGACGAGGGACTAGCGATACACGAGCAGTACTTC. Protein product: CASSDEGLAIHEQYF.

The gene calls are TRBV19 and TRBJ1-4; D unclear. Germline loops: CDR1 LNHDA, CDR2 SQIVND (reference sequence). Trimming removed 3 bases from V and 7 bases from J, with 9 bases in between. This CDR3 is built from 13 residues. CDR3 sequence reads: CASSIPYGEKLFF. The DNA of the CDR3 is TGTGCCAGTAGTATCCCTTACGGTGAAAAACTGTTTTTT.

CDR3 DNA: TGTGCCAGCAGCTTAGGGCCCGGAGACAATGAGCAGTTCTTC. Encoded protein: CASSLGPGDNEQFF. J is TRBJ2-1 and V is TRBV7-9; D not resolved. CDR1 is SEHNR and CDR2 is FQNEAQ in the germline V gene (reference sequence). The CDR3 extends over 14 amino acids. The germline V and J ends were trimmed by 1 base and 5 bases, with 9 bases remaining between them.

This chain links TRBV7-3 with TRBJ1-1; a weak D match, TRBD1 (5 bases). V shed 2 bases and J shed 0 bases, with 10 bases lying between them. Germline V gives CDR1 SGHTA, CDR2 FQGTGA. The CDR3 is 15 residues long. The CDR3 protein is CASSLQGGVNTEAFF. CDR3 coding DNA: TGTGCCAGCAGCTTACAGGGAGGCGTGAACACTGAAGCTTTCTTT.

The chain combines TRBV10-1 with TRBJ1-1, with 8 positions matching TRBD1. The CDR3 covers 13 residues. The trim removed 7 bases at V and 4 bases at J, leaving 5 bases unmatched. Germline V gene lookup returns CDR1 WNHNN and CDR2 SYGVQD (reference sequence). The CDR3 here is CASTDTGGTEAFF. DNA of the CDR3: TGCGCCAGCACCGATACAGGGGGCACTGAAGCTTTCTTT.

The chain has TRBV28 and TRBJ2-7; 12 bases align to TRBD1. CDR1 MDHEN and CDR2 SYDVKM come from the germline V gene. The CDR3 sequence is 15 residues long. V was pared by 7 bases and J by 6 bases, with 10 bases of the junction left unmatched. CDR3: CASKSTGTGGSEQYF. In nucleotides, the CDR3 is TGTGCCAGCAAATCGACTGGGACAGGGGGCTCCGAGCAGTACTTC. The whole variable domain, remainder taken from reference TRBV28 and TRBJ2-7, is DVKVTQSSRYLVKRTGEKVFLECVQDMDHENMFWYRQDPGLGLRLIYFSYDVKMKEKGDIPEGYSVSREKKERFSLILESASTNQTSMYLCASKSTGTGGSEQYFGPGTRLTVT.

The chain is built from TRBV10-3 and TRBJ1-2; TRBD1 agrees at 7 bases. Germline V gene lookup returns CDR1 ENHRY and CDR2 SYGVKD. Losses at the gene ends were 1 base for V and 4 bases for J; bases not matched to a gene: 9. The CDR3 runs to 16 residues. Here the CDR3 reads CAISELNRGGGYGYTF. DNA of the CDR3: TGTGCCATCAGTGAGTTAAACAGGGGAGGCGGCTATGGCTACACCTTC.

V usage is TRBV6-6 and J usage is TRBJ2-1, with 8 bases lining up with TRBD1. V shed 5 bases, J shed 7 bases, and the junction held 22 bases outside the gene matches. The V gene's germline CDR1 is MNHNY and CDR2 SVGAGI (reference sequence). The CDR3 is made up of 19 amino acids. In nucleotides, the CDR3 is TGTGCCAGCAGTCCTAGGGGGCAGGGGGCGCGCGCGGGGTTGAATGAGCAGTTCTTC. Protein sequence: CASSPRGQGARAGLNEQFF.

V gene TRBV9 combines with J gene TRBJ2-5, with 7 bases fitting TRBD2. Per the germline V gene, CDR1 is SGDLS and CDR2 is YYNGEE. The CDR3 contains 15 residues. The V and J ends lost 4 bases and 5 bases, in that order; junction bases with no gene match: 11. The chain's CDR3 is CASSSTRLATETQYF. CDR3 nucleotide sequence: TGTGCCAGCAGCTCAACTCGACTAGCTACGGAGACCCAGTACTTC. Full variable domain (remainder filled in from reference TRBV9 and TRBJ2-5): DSGVTQTPKHLITATGQRVTLRCSPRSGDLSVYWYQQSLDQGLQFLIQYYNGEERAKGNILERFSAQQFPDLHSELNLSSLELGDSALYFCASSSTRLATETQYFGPGTRLLVL.

The CDR3 nucleotides read TGTGCCAGCAGCTTCTATTGGACTACCAATGAGCAGTTCTTC. Its translation: CASSFYWTTNEQFF. This chain joins TRBV9 and TRBJ2-1, with D maybe TRBD2 (6 bases). Looked up from germline, CDR1 is SGDLS and CDR2 is YYNGEE. V lost 4 bases to trimming and J lost 6 bases, with 14 bases between them. The CDR3 totals 14 residues.

The V call is TRBV21-1, the J call TRBJ2-7; the table's TRBD2 call for D was not verified on the DNA. TRBV21-1 is a known pseudogene. The CDR3 is 17 amino acids. CDR3: CASSKRMTSGRFYEQYF. The CDR3 DNA follows: TGTGCCAGCAGCAAACGAATGACTAGCGGGAGGTTCTACGAGCAGTACTTC.

This chain uses TRBV20-1 with TRBJ2-5; TRBD2 is a possible D gene (5 bases). V lost 3 bases to trimming and J lost 6 bases, with 8 bases between them. Germline V CDR1 and CDR2: DFQATT, SNEGSKA (reference sequence). The CDR3 totals 11 residues. The CDR3 coding sequence is TGCAGTGCTAGCCGGGATAAGACCCAGTACTTC. This encodes CSASRDKTQYF.

V and J are TRBV19 and TRBJ2-1, with 10 bases that match TRBD2. The junction had 12 bases not matched to a gene; V was cut back by 7 bases and J by 9 bases. Germline V gene data show CDR1 as LNHDA and CDR2 as SQIVND (reference sequence). The CDR3 is made up of 15 amino acids. The CDR3 nucleotides read TGTGCCAGTAATCGGCTAGCGGGAGATCAGGGTGAGCAGTTCTTC. It yields the protein CASNRLAGDQGEQFF.